This T cell receptor beta chain was sequenced in a study of T cell responses to AZD1222 COVID-19 vaccine. General study points: Two AZD1222 doses significantly raised spike-specific TCR breadth and depth over controls. White British ancestry dominated among donors, who included more females, and clonal diversity was possibly underestimated.

This CDR3 is 16 amino acids long. The V gene's germline CDR1 is SGDLS and CDR2 YYNGEE. V shed 3 bases and J shed 4 bases, with 14 bases lying between them. In the case of this clone: Its antigen remains unidentified.

Using immunoSEQ multiplex PCR, the repertoire was profiled, and TCRdb retains in-frame clones only, with some absent. The sample includes about 150,000 clones, 90% to 95% of them seen just once. Whether given at about 4 or about 12 weeks, second doses were pooled. V and J are TRBV9 and TRBJ1-6; perhaps TRBD1 as D (6 bases). The clonotype comes from an adult who received the AZD1222 COVID-19 vaccine. Sequenced here: peripheral blood, sampled 28 days after the second AZD1222 dose. The CDR3 here is CASSGVVGAYNSPLHF. In DNA, the CDR3 is TGTGCCAGCAGCGGCGTGGTGGGGGCTTATAATTCACCCCTCCACTTT.